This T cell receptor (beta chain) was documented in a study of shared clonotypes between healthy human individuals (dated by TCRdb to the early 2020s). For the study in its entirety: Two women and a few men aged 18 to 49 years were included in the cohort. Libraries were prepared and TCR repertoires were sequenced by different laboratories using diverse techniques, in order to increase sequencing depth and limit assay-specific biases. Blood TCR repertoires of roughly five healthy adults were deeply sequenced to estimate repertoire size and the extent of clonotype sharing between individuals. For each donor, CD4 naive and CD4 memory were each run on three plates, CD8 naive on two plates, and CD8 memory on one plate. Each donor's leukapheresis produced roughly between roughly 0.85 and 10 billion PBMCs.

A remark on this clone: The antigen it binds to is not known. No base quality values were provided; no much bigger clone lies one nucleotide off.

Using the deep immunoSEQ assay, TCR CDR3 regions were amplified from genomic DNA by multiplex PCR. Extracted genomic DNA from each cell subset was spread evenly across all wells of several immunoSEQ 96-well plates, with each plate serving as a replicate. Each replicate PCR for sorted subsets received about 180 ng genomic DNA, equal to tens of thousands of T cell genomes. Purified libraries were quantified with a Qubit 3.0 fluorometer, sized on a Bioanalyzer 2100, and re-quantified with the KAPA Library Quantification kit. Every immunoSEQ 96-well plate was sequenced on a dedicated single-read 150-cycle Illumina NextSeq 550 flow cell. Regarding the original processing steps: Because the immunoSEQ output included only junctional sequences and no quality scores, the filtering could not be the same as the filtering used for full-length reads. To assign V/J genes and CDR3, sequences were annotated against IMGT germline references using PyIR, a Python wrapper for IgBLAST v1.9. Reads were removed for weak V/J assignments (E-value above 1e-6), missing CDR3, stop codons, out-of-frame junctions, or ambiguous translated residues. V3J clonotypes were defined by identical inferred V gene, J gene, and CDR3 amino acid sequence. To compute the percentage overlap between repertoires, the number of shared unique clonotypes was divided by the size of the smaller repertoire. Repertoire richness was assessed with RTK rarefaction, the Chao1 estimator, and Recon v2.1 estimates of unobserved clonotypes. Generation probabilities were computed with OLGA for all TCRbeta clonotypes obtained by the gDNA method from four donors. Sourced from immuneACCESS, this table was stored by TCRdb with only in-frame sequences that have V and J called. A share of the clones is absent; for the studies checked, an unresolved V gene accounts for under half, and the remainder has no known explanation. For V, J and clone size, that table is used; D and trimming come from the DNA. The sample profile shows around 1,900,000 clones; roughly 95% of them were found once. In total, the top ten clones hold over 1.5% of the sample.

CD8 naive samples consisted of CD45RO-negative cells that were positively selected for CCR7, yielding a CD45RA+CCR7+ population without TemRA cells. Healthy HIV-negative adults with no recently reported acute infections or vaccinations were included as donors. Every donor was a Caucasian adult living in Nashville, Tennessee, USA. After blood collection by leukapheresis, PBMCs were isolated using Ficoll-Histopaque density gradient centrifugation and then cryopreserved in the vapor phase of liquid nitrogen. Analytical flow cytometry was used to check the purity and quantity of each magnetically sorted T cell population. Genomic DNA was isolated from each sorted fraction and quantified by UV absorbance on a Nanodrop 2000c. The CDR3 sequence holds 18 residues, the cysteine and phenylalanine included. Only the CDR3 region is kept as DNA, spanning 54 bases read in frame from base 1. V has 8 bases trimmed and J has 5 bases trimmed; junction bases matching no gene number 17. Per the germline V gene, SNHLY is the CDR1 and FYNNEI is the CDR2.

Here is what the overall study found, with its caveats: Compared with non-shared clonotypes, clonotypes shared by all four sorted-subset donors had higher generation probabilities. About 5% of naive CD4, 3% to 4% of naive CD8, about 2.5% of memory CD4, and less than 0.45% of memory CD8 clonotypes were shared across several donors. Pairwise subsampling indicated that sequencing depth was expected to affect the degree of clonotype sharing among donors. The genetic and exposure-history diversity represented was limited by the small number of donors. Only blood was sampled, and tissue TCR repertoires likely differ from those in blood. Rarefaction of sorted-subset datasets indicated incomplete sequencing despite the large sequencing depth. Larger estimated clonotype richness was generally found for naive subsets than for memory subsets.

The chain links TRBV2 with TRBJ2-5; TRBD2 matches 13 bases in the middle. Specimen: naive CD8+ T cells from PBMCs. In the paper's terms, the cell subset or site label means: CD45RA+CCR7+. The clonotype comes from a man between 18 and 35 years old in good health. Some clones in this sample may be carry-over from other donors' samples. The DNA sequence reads TGTGCCAGCGGAGCCGTTGGGACTAGCGGGATCGAGGGGGAGACCCAGTACTTC. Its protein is CASGAVGTSGIEGETQYF.